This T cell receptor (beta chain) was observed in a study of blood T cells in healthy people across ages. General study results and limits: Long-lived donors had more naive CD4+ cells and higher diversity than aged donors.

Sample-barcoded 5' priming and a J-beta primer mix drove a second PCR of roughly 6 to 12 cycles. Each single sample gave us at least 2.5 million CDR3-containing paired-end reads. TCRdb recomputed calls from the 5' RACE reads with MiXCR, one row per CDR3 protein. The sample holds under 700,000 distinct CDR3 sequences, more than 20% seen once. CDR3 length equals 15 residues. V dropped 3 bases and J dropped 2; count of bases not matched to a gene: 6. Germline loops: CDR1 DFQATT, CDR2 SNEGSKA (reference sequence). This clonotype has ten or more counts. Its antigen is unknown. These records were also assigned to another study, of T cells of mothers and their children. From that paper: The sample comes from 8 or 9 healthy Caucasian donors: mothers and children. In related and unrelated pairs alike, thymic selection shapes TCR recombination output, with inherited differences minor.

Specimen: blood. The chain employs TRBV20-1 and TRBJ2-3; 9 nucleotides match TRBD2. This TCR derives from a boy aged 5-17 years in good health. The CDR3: CSARRAGGVTDTQYF. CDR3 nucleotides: TGCAGTGCTAGGCGAGCGGGAGGAGTCACAGATACGCAGTATTTT.